The 12 T cell receptor beta chains presented below share a single source sample, sequenced in a study of T cell responses to AZD1222 COVID-19 vaccine. The assay was immunoSEQ multiplex PCR, and TCRdb's table has in-frame clones only and misses some. The sample comprises about 88,000 clones, about 90% of which are singletons, and 5.2% rests with the top ten. Source: peripheral blood, taken on day 0 of MenACWY control vaccination. These receptors all come from an adult in good health.

DNA of the CDR3: TGTGCCAGCAGCTTGTCGGCGGGGCCCACAGATACGCAGTATTTT. Translating it yields CASSLSAGPTDTQYF. This chain links TRBV11-1 with TRBJ2-3; D is possibly TRBD2 (6 bases). Trimming shortened V by 3 bases and J by 2 bases, and 12 bases separated the two germline ends. Germline CDR1 is SGHAT and CDR2 is FQDESV (reference sequence). The CDR3 contains 15 residues. The full variable domain, rest sourced from reference TRBV11-1 and TRBJ2-3, is EAEVAQSPRYKITEKSQAVAFWCDPISGHATLYWYRQILGQGPELLVQFQDESVVDDSQLPKDRFSAERLKGVDSTLKIQPAELGDSAMYLCASSLSAGPTDTQYFGPGTRLTVL.

The chain uses TRBV11-3 and TRBJ2-5, with TRBD1 matching 11 bases. J lost 5 bases, V lost 3 bases, and 5 bases had no gene match. From germline, CDR1 is SGHNT and CDR2 YENEEA. This CDR3 contains 15 residues. The CDR3 sequence is CASSFRTGGVETQYF. CDR3 coding DNA: TGTGCCAGCAGCTTTCGGACAGGGGGCGTGGAGACCCAGTACTTC.

The chain employs TRBV11-1 and TRBJ1-6, with TRBD1 as a possible D gene (5 bases). In germline, CDR1 is SGHAT, CDR2 FQDESV (reference sequence). The V gene lost 1 base and the J gene lost 9 bases, with 13 bases spanning the gap. The CDR3 has 15 residues. CDR3 sequence reads: CASSLGRAYSSPLHF. CDR3 DNA: TGTGCCAGCAGCTTAGGCAGGGCATATTCTTCACCCCTCCACTTT.

V and J are TRBV9 and TRBJ1-4, with 11 bases lining up with TRBD1. With 4 bases clipped from V and 7 bases from J, the junction kept 6 bases outside the gene matches. The CDR3 is made up of 15 amino acids. Germline CDR1 and CDR2: SGDLS and YYNGEE. CDR3 nucleotides: TGTGCCAGCAGCAGCCGGACAGGGGGCTTTGAAAAACTGTTTTTT. Encoded protein: CASSSRTGGFEKLFF.

The chain couples TRBV7-3 to TRBJ1-1; TRBD1 matches 8 bases. CDR3 length equals 14 residues. Germline trimming cut 5 bases from V and 1 base from J; bases unmatched to any gene: 3. CDR1 is SGHTA, CDR2 FQGTGA, per germline. The CDR3 loop reads CASSHGQGNTEAFF. The CDR3 DNA follows: TGTGCCAGCAGCCATGGACAGGGGAACACTGAAGCTTTCTTT.

The chain joins TRBV11-2 to TRBJ1-6; 7 positions agree with TRBD1. CDR1 and CDR2 from the germline V gene are SGHAT and FQNNGV. The V and J ends lost 0 bases and 7 bases, in that order; junction bases with no gene match: 3. This CDR3 comprises 15 residues. CDR3 DNA: TGTGCCAGCAGCTTAGAACAGGGGACGAATTCACCCCTCCACTTT. This sequence encodes CASSLEQGTNSPLHF.

The chain has TRBV5-1 and TRBJ1-3; D uncertain. The V end was cut by 1 base, the J end by 0 bases, with 8 bases between. From germline, CDR1 is SGHRS and CDR2 YFSETQ. The CDR3 is 15 residues long. This CDR3 is CASSLTASSGNTIYF. DNA of the CDR3: TGCGCCAGCAGCTTGACGGCCAGCTCTGGAAACACCATATATTTT. Full variable domain (remainder filled in from reference TRBV5-1 and TRBJ1-3): KAGVTQTPRYLIKTRGQQVTLSCSPISGHRSVSWYQQTPGQGLQFLFEYFSETQRNKGNFPGRFSGRQFSNSRSEMNVSTLELGDSALYLCASSLTASSGNTIYFGEGSWLTVV.

This clone was recorded only once. The rearrangement uses TRBV5-4 and TRBJ2-2; tentative D call: TRBD1 (6 bases). CDR1 is SGHNT and CDR2 is YYREEE in the germline V gene (reference sequence). The CDR3 loop spans 15 amino acids. V lost 0 bases to trimming and J lost 1 base, with 7 bases between them. CDR3 in amino acids: CASSLVQGNTGELFF. The CDR3 DNA sequence: TGTGCCAGCAGCTTGGTACAGGGGAACACCGGGGAGCTGTTTTTT.

This chain connects TRBV6-6 to TRBJ1-1; 7 bases line up with TRBD1. The CDR3 sequence is 13 residues long. In germline, CDR1 is MNHNY, CDR2 SVGAGI (reference sequence). With V trimmed by 6 bases and J by 4 bases, 5 bases remained unmatched. CDR3 loop: CASSRGTGTEAFF. CDR3 sequence (DNA): TGTGCCAGCAGCAGGGGGACTGGCACTGAAGCTTTCTTT.

The rearrangement links TRBV13 to TRBJ1-6; TRBD1 matches at 7 bases. The germline gives CDR1 PRHDT, CDR2 FYEKMQ (reference sequence). With 5 bases clipped from V and 3 bases from J, the junction kept 4 bases outside the gene matches. This CDR3 contains 15 residues. Here the CDR3 DNA reads TGTGCCAGCAGCCCCGGGACAGTCTATAATTCACCCCTCCACTTT. Translation: CASSPGTVYNSPLHF.

The CDR3: CASSISSGANVLTF. CDR3 nucleotide sequence: TGCGCCAGCAGCATTAGCTCTGGGGCCAACGTCCTGACTTTC. V and J are TRBV5-1 and TRBJ2-6, with D uncertain. CDR1 and CDR2 from the germline V gene are SGHRS and YFSETQ. The CDR3 sequence is 14 residues long. Deletions cut 4 bases from V and 0 bases from J, with 5 bases between.

The chain carries TRBV7-2 and TRBJ2-7, with TRBD2 matching over 7 bases. Germline V gene data show CDR1 as SGHTA and CDR2 as FQGNSA. The CDR3 is 12 amino acids. Trimming cost V 2 bases and J 10 bases; bases outside gene matches: 5. The CDR3: CASSLMGGDQYF. DNA for the CDR3: TGTGCCAGCAGCTTAATGGGGGGGGATCAGTACTTC.